This T cell receptor (beta chain) was captured by sequencing in a study of T-cell memory formation after mild COVID-19. This clonotype was counted only a few times. One entry per CDR3 protein, called by TCRdb with MiXCR from the 5' RACE reads. The sample shows some 54,000 distinct CDR3 sequences, approximately 9.5% of them seen only once. The germline CDR1 and CDR2 sequences are DFQATT and SNEGSKA (reference sequence). Trimming stripped 1 base from V and 1 base from J, with 18 bases between. The CDR3 is 17 residues long. Sequenced material: PBMCs or a T cell subset sorted from them (not recorded which). The chain is built from TRBV20-1 and TRBJ2-3; D is perhaps TRBD1 (5 bases). The clonotype was recovered from a man between 18 and 35 years old who had mild COVID-19 (a few samples of this study predate the infection). Cell type and time point are not known. CDR3 DNA: TGCAGTGCTAGAGCATCAGGCAGGGTAGGGGGCACAGATACGCAGTATTTT. It yields the protein CSARASGRVGGTDTQYF.